The present T cell receptor (beta chain) was sequenced within a study of blood T cell repertoires in COVID-19. Turning to the study itself: The United States, Italy and Spain were the sources of the acute and convalescent COVID-19 samples.

The CDR3 runs to 16 residues. V was shortened by 5 bases and J by 4 bases, with 17 bases between the two germline ends. CDR1 and CDR2 from the germline V gene are SGHNT and YENEEA. The table came from immunoSEQ multiplex PCR; TCRdb's copy has only in-frame clones and leaves some out. This table holds roughly 97,000 clones, about 90% found once. Specimen: peripheral blood. This sequence was found in a man aged 50 to 60 with acute or convalescent COVID-19. This chain uses TRBV11-3 with TRBJ2-2, with D possibly matching TRBD2 (6 bases). DNA of the CDR3: TGTGCCAGCAGCCCCCGTGGGGAGCGGGTCACCGGGGAGCTGTTTTTT. This gives the protein CASSPRGERVTGELFF.